This TCR beta chain was sequenced during a study of blood T cells in healthy people across ages. Then a second PCR, running roughly 7 to 11 cycles, was carried out with a sample-barcoded 5' primer and a J-beta primer mix. TCRdb recomputed calls from the 5' RACE reads with MiXCR, one row per CDR3 protein. The sample has about a million distinct CDR3 sequences; roughly two fifths are singletons. The specimen was blood. This sequence was found in a man younger than 35 in good health.

The DNA for the CDR3 is TGTGCCAGCAGTGCGCAGGTCTCCAACTATGGCTACACCTTC. This gives the protein CASSAQVSNYGYTF. This chain links TRBV2 with TRBJ1-2; no firm D call. The length of the CDR3 is 14 residues. V was clipped by 4 bases and J by 2 bases, with 11 bases between them. The germline V gene encodes CDR1 SNHLY and CDR2 FYNNEI. The variable domain in full, with the rest retrieved from reference TRBV2 and TRBJ1-2, is EPEVTQTPSHQVTQMGQEVILRCVPISNHLYFYWYRQILGQKVEFLVSFYNNEISEKSEIFDDQFSVERPDGSNFTLKIRSTKLEDSAMYFCASSAQVSNYGYTFGSGTRLTVV.